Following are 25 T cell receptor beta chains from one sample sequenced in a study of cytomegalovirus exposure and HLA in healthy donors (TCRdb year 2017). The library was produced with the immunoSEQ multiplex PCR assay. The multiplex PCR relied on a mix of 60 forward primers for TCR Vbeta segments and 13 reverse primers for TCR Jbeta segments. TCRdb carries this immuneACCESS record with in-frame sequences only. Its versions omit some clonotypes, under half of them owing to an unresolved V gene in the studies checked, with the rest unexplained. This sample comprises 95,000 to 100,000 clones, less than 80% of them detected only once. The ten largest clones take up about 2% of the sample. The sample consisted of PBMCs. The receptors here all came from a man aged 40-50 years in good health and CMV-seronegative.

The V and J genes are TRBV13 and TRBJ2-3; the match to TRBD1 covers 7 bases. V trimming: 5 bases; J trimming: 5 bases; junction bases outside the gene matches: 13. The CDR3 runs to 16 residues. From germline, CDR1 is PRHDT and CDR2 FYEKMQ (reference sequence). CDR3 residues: CASSRGPINTGDTQYF. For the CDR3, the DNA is TGTGCCAGCAGCAGGGGGCCAATTAACACAGGAGATACGCAGTATTTT.

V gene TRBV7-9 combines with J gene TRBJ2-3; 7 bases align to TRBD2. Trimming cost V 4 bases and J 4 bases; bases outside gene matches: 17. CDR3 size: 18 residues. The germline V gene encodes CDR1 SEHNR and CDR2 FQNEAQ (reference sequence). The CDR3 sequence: CASSSSLRGGPVSDTQYF. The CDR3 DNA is TGTGCCAGCAGCTCTTCCCTGAGGGGAGGGCCGGTATCAGATACGCAGTATTTT.

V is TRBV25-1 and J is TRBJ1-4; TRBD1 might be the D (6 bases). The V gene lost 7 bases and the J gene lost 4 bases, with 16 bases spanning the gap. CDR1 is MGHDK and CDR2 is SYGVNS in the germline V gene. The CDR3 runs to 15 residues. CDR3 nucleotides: TGTGCCAGCACCGACCTTGACAGGAATAATGAAAAACTGTTTTTT. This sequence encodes CASTDLDRNNEKLFF.

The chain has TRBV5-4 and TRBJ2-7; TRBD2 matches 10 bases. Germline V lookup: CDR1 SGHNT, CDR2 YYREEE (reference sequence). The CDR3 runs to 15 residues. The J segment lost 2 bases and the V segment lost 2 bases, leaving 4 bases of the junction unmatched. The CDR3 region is CASSFSGGPPYEQYF. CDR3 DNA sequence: TGTGCCAGCAGCTTTAGCGGGGGGCCTCCCTACGAGCAGTACTTC.

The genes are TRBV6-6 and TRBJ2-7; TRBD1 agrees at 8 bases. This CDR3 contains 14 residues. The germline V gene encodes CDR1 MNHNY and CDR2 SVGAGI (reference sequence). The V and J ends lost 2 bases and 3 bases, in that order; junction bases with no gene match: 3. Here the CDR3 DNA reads TGTGCCAGCAGTTACGGAACAGGGGGCTACGAGCAGTACTTC. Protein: CASSYGTGGYEQYF.

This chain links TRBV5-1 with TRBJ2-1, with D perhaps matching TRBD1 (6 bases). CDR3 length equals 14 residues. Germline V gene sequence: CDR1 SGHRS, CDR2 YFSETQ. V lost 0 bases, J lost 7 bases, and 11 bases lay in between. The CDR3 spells CASSLGSGQNEQFF. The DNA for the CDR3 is TGCGCCAGCAGCTTGGGGTCAGGACAGAATGAGCAGTTCTTC.

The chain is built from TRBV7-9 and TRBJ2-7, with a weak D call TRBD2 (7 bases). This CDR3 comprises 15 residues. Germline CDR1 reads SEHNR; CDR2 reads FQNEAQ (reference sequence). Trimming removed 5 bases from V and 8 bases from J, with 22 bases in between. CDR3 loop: CASSPDPGAGVKQYF. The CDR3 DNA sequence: TGTGCCAGCAGCCCAGACCCAGGGGCGGGGGTAAAGCAGTACTTC.

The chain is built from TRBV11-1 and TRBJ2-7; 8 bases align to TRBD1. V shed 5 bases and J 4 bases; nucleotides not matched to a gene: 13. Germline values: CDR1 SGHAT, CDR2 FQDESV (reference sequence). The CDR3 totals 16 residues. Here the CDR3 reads CASSRAVPTGDYEQYF. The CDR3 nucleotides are TGTGCCAGCAGCCGCGCGGTTCCGACAGGGGATTACGAGCAGTACTTC.

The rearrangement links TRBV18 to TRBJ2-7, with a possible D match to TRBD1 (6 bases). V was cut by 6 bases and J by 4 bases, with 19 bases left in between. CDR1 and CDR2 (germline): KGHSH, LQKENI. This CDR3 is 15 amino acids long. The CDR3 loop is CASSSSRGNGYEQYF. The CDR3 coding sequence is TGTGCCAGCTCGTCGTCCAGGGGTAACGGGTACGAGCAGTACTTC.

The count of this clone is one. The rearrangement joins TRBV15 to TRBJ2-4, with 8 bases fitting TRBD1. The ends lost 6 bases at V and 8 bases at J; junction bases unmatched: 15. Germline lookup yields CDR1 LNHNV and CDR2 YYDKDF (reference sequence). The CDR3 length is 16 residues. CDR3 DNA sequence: TGTGCCACCAGTGCAAAGACGGACAGGGCGGGCGACATTCAGTACTTC. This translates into CATSAKTDRAGDIQYF.

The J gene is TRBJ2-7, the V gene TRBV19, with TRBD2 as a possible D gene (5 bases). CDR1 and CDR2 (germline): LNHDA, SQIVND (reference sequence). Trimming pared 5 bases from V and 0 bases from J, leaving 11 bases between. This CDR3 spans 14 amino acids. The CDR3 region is CASSVSGSSYEQYF. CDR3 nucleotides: TGTGCCAGTAGTGTGTCGGGGTCCTCCTACGAGCAGTACTTC.

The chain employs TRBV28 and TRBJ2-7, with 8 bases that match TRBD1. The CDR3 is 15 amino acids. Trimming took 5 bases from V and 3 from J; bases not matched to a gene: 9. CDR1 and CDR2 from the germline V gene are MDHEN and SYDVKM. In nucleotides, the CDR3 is TGTGCCAGCAGTGTACAGGGGGACAACTACTACGAGCAGTACTTC. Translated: CASSVQGDNYYEQYF.

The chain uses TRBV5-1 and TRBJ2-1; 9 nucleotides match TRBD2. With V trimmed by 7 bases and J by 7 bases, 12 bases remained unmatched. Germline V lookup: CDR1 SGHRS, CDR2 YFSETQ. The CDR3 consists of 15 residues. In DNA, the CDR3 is TGCGCCAGCGCCACAGGCCGACTAGCGGATAATGAGCAGTTCTTC. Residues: CASATGRLADNEQFF.

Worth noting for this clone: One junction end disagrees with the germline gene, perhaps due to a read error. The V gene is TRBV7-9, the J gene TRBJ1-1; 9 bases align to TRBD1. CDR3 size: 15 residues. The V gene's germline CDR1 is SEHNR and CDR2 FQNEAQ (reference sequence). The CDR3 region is CSSSQNRGRNTEAFF. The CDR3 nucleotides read TGTTCCAGCAGCCAAAACAGGGGGCGGAACACTGAAGCTTTCTTT. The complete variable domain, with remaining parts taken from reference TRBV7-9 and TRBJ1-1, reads DTGVSQNPRHKITKRGQNVTFRCDPISEHNRLYWYRQTLGQGPEFLTYFQNEAQLEKSRLLSDRFSAERPKGSFSTLEIQRTEQGDSAMYLCSSSQNRGRNTEAFFGQGTRLTVV.

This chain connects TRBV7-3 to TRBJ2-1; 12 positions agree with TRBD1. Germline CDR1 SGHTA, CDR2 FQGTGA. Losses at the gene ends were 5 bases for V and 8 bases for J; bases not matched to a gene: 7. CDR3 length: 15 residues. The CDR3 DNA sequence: TGTGCCAGCAGCCCTGGGACAGGGGGCGGCTATGAGCAGTTCTTC. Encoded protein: CASSPGTGGGYEQFF.

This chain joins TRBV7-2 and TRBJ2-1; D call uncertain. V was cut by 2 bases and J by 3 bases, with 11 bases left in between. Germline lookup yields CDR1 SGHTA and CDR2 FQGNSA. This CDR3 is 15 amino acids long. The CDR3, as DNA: TGTGCCAGCAGCTTAATTATTGGGCTCTACAATGAGCAGTTCTTC. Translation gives CASSLIIGLYNEQFF.

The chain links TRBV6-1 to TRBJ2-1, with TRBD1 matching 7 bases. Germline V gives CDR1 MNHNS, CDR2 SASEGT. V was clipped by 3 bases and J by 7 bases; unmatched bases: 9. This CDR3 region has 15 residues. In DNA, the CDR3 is TGTGCCAGCAGTGAGACCCCCACAGGGGAGAATGAGCAGTTCTTC. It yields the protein CASSETPTGENEQFF.

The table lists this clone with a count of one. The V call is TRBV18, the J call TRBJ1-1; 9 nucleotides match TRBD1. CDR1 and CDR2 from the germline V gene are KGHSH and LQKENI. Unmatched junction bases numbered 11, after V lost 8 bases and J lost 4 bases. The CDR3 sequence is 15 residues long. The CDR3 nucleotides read TGTGCCAGCACCCTACAGGGGGCGCCCGGCACTGAAGCTTTCTTT. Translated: CASTLQGAPGTEAFF.

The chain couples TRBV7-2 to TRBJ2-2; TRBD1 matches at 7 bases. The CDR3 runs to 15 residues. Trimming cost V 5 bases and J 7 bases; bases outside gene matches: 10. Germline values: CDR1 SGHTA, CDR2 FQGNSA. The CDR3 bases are TGTGCCAGCAGCATAAAGGGGGCAGTTGGCGGGGAGCTGTTTTTT. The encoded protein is CASSIKGAVGGELFF.

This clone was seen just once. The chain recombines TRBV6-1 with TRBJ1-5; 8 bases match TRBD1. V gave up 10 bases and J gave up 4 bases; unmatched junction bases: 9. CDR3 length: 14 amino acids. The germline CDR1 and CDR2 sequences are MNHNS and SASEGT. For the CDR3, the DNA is TGTGCCACCGCGACAGGGGCACATAATCAGCCCCAGCATTTT. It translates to CATATGAHNQPQHF.

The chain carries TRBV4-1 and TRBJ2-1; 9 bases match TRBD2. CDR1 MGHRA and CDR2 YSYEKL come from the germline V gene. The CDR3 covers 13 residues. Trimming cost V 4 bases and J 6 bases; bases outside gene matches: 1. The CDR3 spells CASSRTSANEQFF. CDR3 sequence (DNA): TGCGCCAGCAGCCGGACTAGCGCCAATGAGCAGTTCTTC.

The CDR3 region is CASSYGLAGQETQYF. In nucleotides, the CDR3 is TGTGCCAGCAGCTACGGACTAGCGGGACAAGAGACCCAGTACTTC. The chain recombines TRBV14 with TRBJ2-5, with 12 bases that match TRBD2. The trim removed 5 bases at V and 2 bases at J, leaving 3 bases unmatched. Germline V lookup: CDR1 SGHDN, CDR2 FVKESK. The CDR3 length is 15 residues.

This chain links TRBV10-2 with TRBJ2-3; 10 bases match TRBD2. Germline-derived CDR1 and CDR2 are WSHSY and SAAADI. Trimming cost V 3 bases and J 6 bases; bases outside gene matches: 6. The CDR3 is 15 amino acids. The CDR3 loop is CASSDPAGGRDTQYF. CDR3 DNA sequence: TGCGCCAGCAGTGACCCAGCGGGGGGGCGGGATACGCAGTATTTT.

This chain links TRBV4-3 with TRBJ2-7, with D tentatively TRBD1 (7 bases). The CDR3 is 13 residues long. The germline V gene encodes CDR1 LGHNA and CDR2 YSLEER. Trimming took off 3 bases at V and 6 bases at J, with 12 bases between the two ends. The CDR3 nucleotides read TGCGCCAGCAGCCAGGGCCAGGGGGGCGAGCAGTACTTC. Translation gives CASSQGQGGEQYF.

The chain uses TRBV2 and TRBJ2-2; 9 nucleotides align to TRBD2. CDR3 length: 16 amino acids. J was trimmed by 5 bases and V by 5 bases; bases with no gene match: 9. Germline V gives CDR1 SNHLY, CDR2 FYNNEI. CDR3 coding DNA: TGTGCCAGCAGTTTTTGGGCGGGGGGGCCAACCGGGGAGCTGTTTTTT. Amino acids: CASSFWAGGPTGELFF.